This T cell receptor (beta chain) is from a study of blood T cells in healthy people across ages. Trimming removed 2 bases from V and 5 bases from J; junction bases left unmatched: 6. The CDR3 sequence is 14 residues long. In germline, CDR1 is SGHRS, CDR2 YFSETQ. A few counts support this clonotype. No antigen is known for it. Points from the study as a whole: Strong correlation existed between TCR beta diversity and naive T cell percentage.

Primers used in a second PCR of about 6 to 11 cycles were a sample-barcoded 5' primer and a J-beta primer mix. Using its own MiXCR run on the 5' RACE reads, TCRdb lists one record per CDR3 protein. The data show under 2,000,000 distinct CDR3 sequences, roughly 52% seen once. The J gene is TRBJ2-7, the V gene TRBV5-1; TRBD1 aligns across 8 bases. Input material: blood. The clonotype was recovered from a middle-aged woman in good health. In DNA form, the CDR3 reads TGCGCCAGCAGCTTCCGGGACAGGTTGGACGAGCAGTACTTC. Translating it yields CASSFRDRLDEQYF. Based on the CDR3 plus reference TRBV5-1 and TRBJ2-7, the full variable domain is KAGVTQTPRYLIKTRGQQVTLSCSPISGHRSVSWYQQTPGQGLQFLFEYFSETQRNKGNFPGRFSGRQFSNSRSEMNVSTLELGDSALYLCASSFRDRLDEQYFGPGTRLTVT.